This T cell receptor (beta chain) was captured in a study of STAT5B mutations in CD4+ large granular lymphocyte leukemia. TCRdb keeps only in-frame clones here, not all; method: immunoSEQ multiplex PCR. The profile shows tens of thousands of clones, about 86% of them singletons. The germline CDR1 and CDR2 sequences are SGDLS and YYNGEE. This CDR3 has 10 amino acids. V was clipped by 6 bases and J by 4 bases, with 5 bases between them. The TCR was taken from a human donor in good health. The chain recombines TRBV9 with TRBJ2-7; the D is unclear. The sequencing sample was made of CD4+ T cells from blood buffy coats. The CDR3 sequence is CASKVYEQYF. The CDR3 coding sequence is TGTGCCAGCAAGGTATACGAGCAGTACTTC.